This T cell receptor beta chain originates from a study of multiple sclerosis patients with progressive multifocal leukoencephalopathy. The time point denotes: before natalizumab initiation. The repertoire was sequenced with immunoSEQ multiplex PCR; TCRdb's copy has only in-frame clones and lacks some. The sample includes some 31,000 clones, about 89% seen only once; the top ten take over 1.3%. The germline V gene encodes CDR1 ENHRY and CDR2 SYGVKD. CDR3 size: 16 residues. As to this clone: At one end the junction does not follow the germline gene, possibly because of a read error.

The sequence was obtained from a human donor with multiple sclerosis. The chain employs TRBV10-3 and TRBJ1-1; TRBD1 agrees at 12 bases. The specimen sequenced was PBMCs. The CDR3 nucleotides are TGTGCCACCAGTCCATCCCAGGGACAGGGGGCTACTGAAGCTTTCTTT. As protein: CATSPSQGQGATEAFF.